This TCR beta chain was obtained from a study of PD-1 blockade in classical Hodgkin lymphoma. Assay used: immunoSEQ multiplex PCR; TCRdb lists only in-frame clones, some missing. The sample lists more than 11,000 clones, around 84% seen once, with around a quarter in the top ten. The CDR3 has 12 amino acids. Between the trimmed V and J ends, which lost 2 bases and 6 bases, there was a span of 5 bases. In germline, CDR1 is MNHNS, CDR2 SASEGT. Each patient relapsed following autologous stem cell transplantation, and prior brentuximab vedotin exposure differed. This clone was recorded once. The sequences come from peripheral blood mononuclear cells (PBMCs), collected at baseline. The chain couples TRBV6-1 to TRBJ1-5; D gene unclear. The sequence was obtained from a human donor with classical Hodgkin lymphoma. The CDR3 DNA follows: TGTGCCAGCAGTGAACGGAGTCAGCCCCAGCATTTT. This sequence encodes CASSERSQPQHF.